The 13 T cell receptor beta chains listed next were all sequenced from one sample in a study of shared clonotypes between healthy human individuals. Only CD45RO-negative cells positively selected for CCR7 counted as naive CD8 cells, so terminally differentiated effector memory CD45RA+ cells were excluded. Method: immunoSEQ multiplex PCR; TCRdb's copy keeps in-frame clones and lacks some. The sample has about 820,000 clones; around 93% are singletons. Specimen: naive CD8+ T cells sorted from blood. These receptors came from a man under 40 in good health.

The V and J genes are TRBV27 and TRBJ2-3, with 13 bases that match TRBD2. Trimming at V came to 6 bases and at J to 1 base, leaving 13 bases not matched to a gene. CDR1 and CDR2 from the germline V gene are MNHEY and SMNVEV (reference sequence). This CDR3 region has 19 residues. DNA of the CDR3: TGTGCCAGCAGCCATGGACTAGCGGGAGACGGAACAGGCACAGATACGCAGTATTTT. Protein sequence: CASSHGLAGDGTGTDTQYF.

The chain couples TRBV12-5 to TRBJ2-2; the D is unclear. V lost 6 bases, J lost 5 bases, and 16 bases lay in between. CDR1 is LGHNT and CDR2 is FRNRAP in the germline V gene. This CDR3 has 15 residues. Here the CDR3 DNA reads TGTGCTAGTGGCCGACGCTCTCTGGGGACCGGGGAGCTGTTTTTT. This gives the protein CASGRRSLGTGELFF.

The CDR3 bases are TGTGCCAGCAGTCCGGGGCGGCTATTCCAAGAGACCCAGTACTTC. Translation: CASSPGRLFQETQYF. This chain joins TRBV28 and TRBJ2-5; D possibly uses TRBD1 or TRBD2 (5 bases each). Germline CDR1 MDHEN, CDR2 SYDVKM. The CDR3 is made up of 15 amino acids. The V end lost 5 bases, the J end lost 1 base, and 14 bases lay between the germline ends.

The chain combines TRBV5-6 with TRBJ2-1; 12 bases agree with TRBD2. Per the germline V gene, CDR1 is SGHDT and CDR2 is YYEEEE. The length of the CDR3 is 16 residues. The trim removed 0 bases at V and 5 bases at J, leaving 3 bases unmatched. CDR3: CASSLVRTSGNNEQFF. The CDR3 DNA is TGTGCCAGCAGCTTGGTAAGGACTAGCGGGAACAATGAGCAGTTCTTC.

The chain is built from TRBV11-2 and TRBJ2-2; 9 nucleotides align to TRBD2. Germline values: CDR1 SGHAT, CDR2 FQNNGV. This CDR3 is built from 19 residues. Trimming cost V 5 bases and J 7 bases; bases outside gene matches: 20. The CDR3 DNA sequence: TGTGCCAGCAGCCCCTTCCCGCTGGCGGGAGGGAGATCGGGCGGGGAGCTGTTTTTT. Amino acids: CASSPFPLAGGRSGGELFF.

Concerning this clone itself: This same CDR3 is encoded by further DNA sequences in the sample. This chain connects TRBV7-9 to TRBJ2-1; no definite D call. Looked up from germline, CDR1 is SEHNR and CDR2 is FQNEAQ (reference sequence). There are 11 residues in the CDR3. Between the trimmed V and J ends, which lost 3 bases and 8 bases, there was a span of 5 bases. The CDR3, as DNA: TGTGCCAGCAGCTTGACCGATGAGCAGTTCTTC. Translated: CASSLTDEQFF.

On this clone: Relative to the germline gene, one junction end is altered; a read error may explain this. The chain uses TRBV6-5 and TRBJ2-3; 9 bases fit TRBD2. The germline V gene encodes CDR1 MNHEY and CDR2 SVGAGI. The CDR3 runs 15 residues. The CDR3 DNA reads TGCGCCAGCGCGGGCCCAAGCGGGAGGCCAGATACGCAGTATTTT. Its protein is CASAGPSGRPDTQYF.

The J gene is TRBJ2-1, the V gene TRBV19; a possible D gene is TRBD2 (6 bases). This CDR3 has 13 amino acids. Trimming took 5 bases from V and 6 from J, leaving 11 bases between them. Looked up from germline, CDR1 is LNHDA and CDR2 is SQIVND (reference sequence). The CDR3: CASSSGLSNEQFF. The CDR3 DNA sequence: TGTGCCAGTAGTTCGGGACTGTCCAATGAGCAGTTCTTC.

This chain links TRBV11-2 with TRBJ2-3; TRBD1 aligns across 7 bases. This CDR3 is 16 amino acids long. The J segment lost 4 bases and the V segment lost 6 bases, leaving 13 bases of the junction unmatched. Germline CDR1 SGHAT, CDR2 FQNNGV. The CDR3 protein is CASSHTGDRRADTQYF. The DNA of the CDR3 is TGTGCCAGCAGTCATACAGGGGACCGTCGGGCAGATACGCAGTATTTT.

This CDR3 is CASSRGGTGGYEQYF. In DNA, the CDR3 is TGCGCCAGCAGCAGAGGAGGGACAGGGGGCTACGAGCAGTACTTC. The chain combines TRBV5-1 with TRBJ2-7, with 11 bases identical to TRBD1. The CDR3 is 15 residues long. Germline V lookup: CDR1 SGHRS, CDR2 YFSETQ. J was trimmed by 3 bases and V by 4 bases; bases with no gene match: 6.

The J gene is TRBJ2-4, the V gene TRBV9, with TRBD1 as a possible D gene (5 bases). Germline V CDR1 and CDR2: SGDLS, YYNGEE. The CDR3 loop spans 14 amino acids. Trimming left V 3 bases short and J 6 bases short, with 13 bases between. Here the CDR3 DNA reads TGTGCCAGCAGCGCGGGTTCGACAGTAAACATTCAGTACTTC. It translates to CASSAGSTVNIQYF.

Notes on this clone: Other nucleotide sequences in the sample specify the same CDR3. This rearrangement joins TRBV27 to TRBJ1-1; TRBD1 is a possible D gene (5 bases). Looked up from germline, CDR1 is MNHEY and CDR2 is SMNVEV (reference sequence). Trimming left V 5 bases short and J 1 base short, with 8 bases between. This CDR3 has 13 amino acids. Here the CDR3 reads CASSPTGNTEAFF. The CDR3, as DNA: TGTGCCAGCAGTCCAACAGGGAACACTGAAGCTTTCTTT.

CDR3 bases: TGTGCCAGCAGCTTACCGGGACTAGCCCCCCGCTCCTACGAGCAGTACTTC. Protein: CASSLPGLAPRSYEQYF. The chain carries TRBV5-6 and TRBJ2-7; TRBD2 matches at 9 bases. V lost 2 bases to trimming and J lost 0 bases; unmatched junction nucleotides: 9. CDR1 and CDR2 (germline): SGHDT, YYEEEE. The CDR3 has 17 amino acids.